This TCR beta chain was observed in a study of lymphopenia after photon versus proton radiotherapy. With respect to this clone: Its antigen is unknown.

Sequencing used immunoSEQ multiplex PCR; TCRdb keeps in-frame clones, though not all of them. The sample holds approximately 150,000 clones, 80% to 90% seen once. The study, taken as a whole, reports: After the lymphocyte nadir, photon-treated repertoires showed oligoclonal expansion, especially of CD8+ Temra cells. Photon-treated patients lost naive T cells and TCR diversity; proton-treated stayed stable.

This receptor was identified in a man in his forties or fifties with gastric cancer. The starting material was peripheral blood, obtained from a patient treated with photon-based radiotherapy.

The CDR3 DNA reads as TGTGCCAGCTCACCTCAATCCAGGGGAATAGGAACAGATACGCAGTATTTT. This gives the protein CASSPQSRGIGTDTQYF. This chain connects TRBV18 to TRBJ2-3, with D tentatively TRBD1 (6 bases). Between the trimmed V and J ends, which lost 3 bases and 3 bases, there was a span of 19 bases. Germline CDR1 and CDR2: KGHSH and LQKENI. The CDR3 has 17 amino acids.